A single T cell receptor (beta chain) is shown here with its context. Antigen specificity is unknown. The data were taken from a study of T-cell memory formation after mild COVID-19. Study-wide results and limits: Contracting CD8+ clones were enriched in EMRA, CD4+ mainly in CM and EM.

The CDR3 length is 13 residues. V dropped 3 bases and J dropped 6 bases, with 8 bases sitting between them. Germline V CDR1 and CDR2: MGHRA, YSYEKL. TCRdb fed the 5' RACE reads into MiXCR, producing one record per CDR3 protein. The sample holds 120,000 to 150,000 distinct CDR3 sequences, approximately 5.7% seen once. This chain uses TRBV4-1 with TRBJ1-4; D is perhaps TRBD1 (5 bases). This receptor was identified in an adult woman who had mild COVID-19 (a few samples of this study predate the infection). Cell type and time point are not known. Material for sequencing was PBMCs or a T cell subset sorted from them (not recorded which). CDR3 nucleotide sequence: TGCGCCAGCAGCCAGGGGGACTATGAAAAACTGTTTTTT. As protein: CASSQGDYEKLFF.